One and the same sample provided the 2 T cell receptor beta chains below, sequenced in a study of regulatory T cells in long-lasting Graves disease. Construction of the TCR beta libraries employed iRepertoire HTBI primers in conjunction with Arm-PCR of CDR3 regions. From the multiplex PCR reads, TCRdb called clonotypes with MiXCR, one entry per CDR3 protein. Of a few hundred thousand distinct CDR3 sequences listed, 20% to 25% are singletons. Documented time point: persistent/refractory GD, antithyroid drugs over 5 years with positive TRAb. Researchers made the TCR library from RNA that was extracted from PBMCs. Sequenced material: peripheral blood mononuclear cells (PBMCs), taken when the disease was refractory, from a patient treated with antithyroid drugs. These receptors were obtained from a woman in her thirties or forties with Graves disease.

The table lists this clonotype with a count of one. This may be a read error: a much more frequent sequence differs by one nucleotide. This chain uses TRBV6-2 or TRBV6-3 with TRBJ1-6, with 7 bases that match TRBD1. Germline values: CDR1 MNHEY, CDR2 SVGEGT. Trimming removed 7 bases from V and 6 bases from J; junction bases left unmatched: 3. The CDR3 extends over 13 amino acids. The CDR3 DNA reads as TGTGCCAGCAACAGGGGAGGTAATTCACCCCTCCACTTT. Protein product: CASNRGGNSPLHF.

The chain is built from TRBV5-1 and TRBJ2-5, with 12 bases fitting TRBD2. The V segment lost 4 bases and the J segment 1 base; nucleotides outside the gene matches: 11. The CDR3 length is 18 residues. Germline V gene lookup returns CDR1 SGHRS and CDR2 YFSETQ. CDR3 nucleotides: TGCGCCAGCAGCCACCTGAACCCGGGACTAGCGGGCCAAGAGACCCAGTACTTC. The encoded protein is CASSHLNPGLAGQETQYF.